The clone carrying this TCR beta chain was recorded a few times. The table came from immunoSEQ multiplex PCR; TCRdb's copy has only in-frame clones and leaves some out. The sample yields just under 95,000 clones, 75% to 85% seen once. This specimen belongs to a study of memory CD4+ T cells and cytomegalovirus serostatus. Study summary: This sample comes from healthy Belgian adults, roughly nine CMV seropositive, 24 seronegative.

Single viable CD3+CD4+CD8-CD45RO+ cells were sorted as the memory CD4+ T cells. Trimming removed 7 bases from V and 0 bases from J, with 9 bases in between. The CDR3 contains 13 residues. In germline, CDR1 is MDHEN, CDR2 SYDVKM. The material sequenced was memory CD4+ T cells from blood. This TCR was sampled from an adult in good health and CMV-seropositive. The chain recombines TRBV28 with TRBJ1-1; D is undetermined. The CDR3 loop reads CASIGFVNTEAFF. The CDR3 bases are TGTGCCAGCATAGGTTTTGTGAACACTGAAGCTTTCTTT.